The 16 T cell receptor beta chains listed next were all sequenced from one sample in a study of spatial heterogeneity in lung cancer. Each CDR3 protein gets one entry after TCRdb re-called the 5' RACE reads with MiXCR. The sample yields around 14,000 distinct CDR3 sequences, around 3.3% seen once. Noted time point: sample taken at primary tumor resection. The sample was normal lung tissue next to the tumor, taken at surgery. These receptors came from a male donor with early-stage non-small cell lung cancer.

This clonotype was detected ten times or more. For a library built for alpha chains, this beta chain is a stray read; little rests on its size. The chain combines TRBV7-9 with TRBJ2-7, with no clear D. V was shortened by 3 bases and J by 7 bases, with 10 bases between the two germline ends. Per germline, CDR1 SEHNR and CDR2 FQNEAQ (reference sequence). There are 12 residues in the CDR3. The CDR3 region is CASSFLFGEQYF. The CDR3 region has the DNA TGTGCCAGCAGCTTCCTTTTTGGGGAGCAGTACTTC.

This clonotype came up many times. Since the library was made to target alpha chains, this beta chain is a stray read and its abundance is not meaningful. The chain has TRBV4-1 and TRBJ2-5, with unresolved D. This CDR3 region has 15 residues. V shed 0 bases and J shed 1 base, with 9 bases lying between them. Germline CDR1 is MGHRA and CDR2 is YSYEKL. The CDR3 coding sequence is TGCGCCAGCAGCCAAGACCCACCGGGCCAAGAGACCCAGTACTTC. Protein: CASSQDPPGQETQYF.

This clonotype rates as medium-sized. This beta chain lies outside the target of a library built for alpha chains; its clone size means little. For the CDR3, the DNA is TGTGCCAGCAGTTTTCCGGCGGGAGGGGTGGATACGCAGTATTTT. The encoded protein is CASSFPAGGVDTQYF. The gene calls are TRBV28 and TRBJ2-3; 9 bases are shared with TRBD2. The CDR3 totals 15 residues. The germline V gene has CDR1 MDHEN and CDR2 SYDVKM. V lost 3 bases to trimming and J lost 6 bases; unmatched junction nucleotides: 7.

This clonotype was found many times. This beta chain came through as a stray read in a library set up for alpha chains, and its size says little. The V gene is TRBV27, the J gene TRBJ1-6; possibly TRBD1 for D (5 bases). The V end was cut by 6 bases, the J end by 5 bases, with 20 bases between. Germline V CDR1 and CDR2: MNHEY, SMNVEV (reference sequence). The CDR3 runs 17 residues. As DNA, the CDR3 is TGTGCCAGCAGGGGGACCCGATACGACTATAATAATTCACCCCTCCACTTT. Amino acids: CASRGTRYDYNNSPLHF.

This clonotype was seen repeatedly, ten times or more. The size of this beta chain means little, since it is a stray read in a library made for alpha chains. The J gene is TRBJ2-1, the V gene TRBV4-3; 8 nucleotides agree with TRBD1. Germline trimming cut 0 bases from V and 0 bases from J; bases unmatched to any gene: 1. Germline CDR1 LGHNA, CDR2 YSLEER. The CDR3 sequence is 16 residues long. CDR3 coding DNA: TGCGCCAGCAGCCAAGACGACAGGGGCTCCTACAATGAGCAGTTCTTC. This sequence encodes CASSQDDRGSYNEQFF.

The table lists this clonotype with many counts. In a library made to pick up alpha chains, this beta chain is a stray read with a size that means little. The chain couples TRBV19 to TRBJ2-5, with no clear D. The V gene lost 5 bases and the J gene lost 1 base, with 8 bases spanning the gap. The CDR3 consists of 13 residues. Germline CDR1 and CDR2: LNHDA and SQIVND (reference sequence). In nucleotides, the CDR3 is TGTGCCAGTAGTGAACGGACCCAAGAGACCCAGTACTTC. Translation gives CASSERTQETQYF.

This clonotype has at least ten counts. A library made for alpha chains picked up this beta chain off target, so its size means little. V usage is TRBV20-1 and J usage is TRBJ2-3; either TRBD1 or TRBD2 may fit D (5 bases each). CDR1 DFQATT and CDR2 SNEGSKA come from the germline V gene (reference sequence). This CDR3 has 14 amino acids. The V gene lost 6 bases and the J gene lost 4 bases, with 17 bases spanning the gap. CDR3 sequence: CSARDPGGSDTQYF. CDR3 coding DNA: TGCAGTGCAAGGGACCCTGGTGGGTCAGATACGCAGTATTTT.

This clonotype was detected many times. This beta chain is a stray sequence in a library constructed for alpha chains; its clone size is not meaningful. The CDR3 DNA is TGTGCCAGCAGCCCACCCGGGACAGGGCGGCCAGAGACCCAGTACTTC. Amino acid sequence: CASSPPGTGRPETQYF. The rearrangement uses TRBV7-2 and TRBJ2-5; TRBD1 matches at 9 bases. V shed 5 bases, J shed 4 bases, and the junction held 11 bases outside the gene matches. Germline-derived CDR1 and CDR2 are SGHTA and FQGNSA. This CDR3 comprises 16 residues.

Judged by abundance, this clonotype is medium-sized. The library was prepared for alpha chains; this beta chain is a stray read, so its frequency means little. J is TRBJ2-1 and V is TRBV5-5; 10 bases map to TRBD2. V was pared by 4 bases and J by 6 bases, with 13 bases of the junction left unmatched. Germline loops: CDR1 SGHKS, CDR2 YYEKEE (reference sequence). The CDR3 is made up of 17 amino acids. CDR3 in DNA: TGTGCCAGCAGCAAGGCACCCGGGACTAGCGTTTTCAATGAGCAGTTCTTC. It encodes CASSKAPGTSVFNEQFF.

This clonotype is medium-sized (0.01 to 0.1%) in the sample. This beta chain is off target for a library built for alpha chains, so its abundance means little. The chain uses TRBV2 and TRBJ2-2; 9 bases match TRBD1. Losses at the gene ends were 6 bases for V and 7 bases for J; bases not matched to a gene: 3. Germline lookup yields CDR1 SNHLY and CDR2 FYNNEI. This CDR3 is built from 13 residues. The CDR3 DNA sequence: TGTGCCAGCAGGGGACAGGGCGGCGGGGAGCTGTTTTTT. Residues: CASRGQGGGELFF.

This clonotype was found many times. Found in a library prepared for alpha chains, this beta chain is an off-target read, and its abundance has little meaning. This chain uses TRBV20-1 with TRBJ1-5; unclear D gene. Germline CDR1 DFQATT, CDR2 SNEGSKA (reference sequence). The CDR3 is made up of 14 amino acids. The V end was cut by 2 bases, the J end by 1 base, with 9 bases between. The CDR3 DNA follows: TGCAGTGCTAGATTAGGTGGGAGCAATCAGCCCCAGCATTTT. Amino acid sequence: CSARLGGSNQPQHF.

This clonotype showed up many times. This beta chain is off target for a library built for alpha chains, so its abundance means little. The chain employs TRBV6-6 and TRBJ1-5, with no clear D. The CDR3 covers 15 residues. V lost 5 bases to trimming and J lost 3 bases, with 14 bases between them. CDR1 and CDR2 from the germline V gene are MNHNY and SVGAGI (reference sequence). This CDR3 is CASSHLLGYNQPQHF. Written as DNA, the CDR3 is TGTGCCAGCAGTCACTTATTGGGTTACAATCAGCCCCAGCATTTT.

Regarding this clonotype: A library made for alpha chains picked up this beta chain off target, so its size means little. The V call is TRBV7-8, the J call TRBJ1-2, with 8 nucleotides matching TRBD1. V was pared by 5 bases and J by 4 bases, with 15 bases of the junction left unmatched. Per the germline V gene, CDR1 is SGHVS and CDR2 is FQNEAQ. This CDR3 contains 17 residues. As DNA, the CDR3 is TGTGCCAGCAGCCCCCGGGACAGGCTCCCGCCGTCCTATGGCTACACCTTC. This codes for CASSPRDRLPPSYGYTF.

This clonotype is labeled medium-sized. For a library built for alpha chains, this beta chain is a stray read; little rests on its size. The chain is built from TRBV14 and TRBJ2-1; 13 nucleotides align to TRBD2. The CDR3 sequence is 19 residues long. V was pared by 0 bases and J by 8 bases, with 13 bases of the junction left unmatched. CDR1 is SGHDN and CDR2 is FVKESK in the germline V gene. The CDR3 sequence is CASSQEAHGLAGVIDEQFF. The CDR3 bases are TGTGCCAGCAGCCAAGAGGCCCATGGACTAGCGGGAGTAATAGATGAGCAGTTCTTC.

This clonotype rates as medium-sized (0.01 to 0.1%). Since the library was made to target alpha chains, this beta chain is a stray read and its abundance is not meaningful. V gene TRBV5-1 combines with J gene TRBJ1-1, with D uncertain. Trimming left V 0 bases short and J 1 base short, with 7 bases between. CDR1 SGHRS and CDR2 YFSETQ come from the germline V gene. This CDR3 spans 14 amino acids. The CDR3 nucleotides are TGCGCCAGCAGCTTGGCACAGACGAACACTGAAGCTTTCTTT. Its protein is CASSLAQTNTEAFF.

The sample holds many counts of this clonotype. This beta chain is an off-target read within a library intended for alpha chains, so its frequency means little. CDR3 bases: TGTGCCAGCAGCCATGGCCAGGGGCTGGCCTACGAGCAGTACTTC. Its translation is CASSHGQGLAYEQYF. J is TRBJ2-7 and V is TRBV14; perhaps TRBD1 as D (6 bases). V shed 3 bases and J shed 2 bases, with 14 bases lying between them. CDR1 and CDR2 (germline): SGHDN, FVKESK. The CDR3 extends over 15 amino acids.